The present TCR beta chain was sequenced within a study of neurological immune-mediated disorders. This clonotype appeared many times. As to time point: longitudinal time-point 2. Every sequencing run produced over 190 million TCR-beta sequences, and the sequences from any one run covered 15-18 subjects. TCRdb processed the 5' RACE reads anew with MiXCR; each CDR3 protein has one entry. The sample carries roughly 34,000 distinct CDR3 sequences, 13% recorded once. The V gene lost 6 bases and the J gene lost 5 bases, with 11 bases spanning the gap. The CDR3 contains 13 residues. The sequenced sample consisted of PBMCs. The clonotype was recovered from a woman aged 40 to 50 in good health. The chain is built from TRBV12-3 or TRBV12-4 and TRBJ2-1; D is perhaps TRBD2 (6 bases). The CDR3 nucleotides are TGTGCCAGCAGGCGCGGGGCAGACAATGAGCAGTTCTTC. It encodes CASRRGADNEQFF.